This T cell receptor beta chain was recovered during a study of T cells in Graves' hyperthyroidism and ophthalmopathy. The CDR3 extends over 12 amino acids. In germline, CDR1 is SGHRS, CDR2 YFSETQ. The ends were cut back, 2 bases at V and 5 bases at J, with 7 bases in the middle. The investigators amplified TCR beta CDR3 regions from RNA transcripts. HTBI primers were used for first-round RT-PCR of the TCR CDR3. TCRdb passed the multiplex PCR reads through MiXCR, listing each CDR3 protein once. This table holds 600,000 to 650,000 distinct CDR3 sequences, 20% to 25% found once. V is TRBV5-1 and J is TRBJ2-5; no firm D call. The receptor comes from a man between 25 and 39 years old with Graves' ophthalmopathy. The sample was blood. The CDR3 loop is CASSFTSETQYF. The CDR3 nucleotides read TGCGCCAGCAGCTTTACCTCCGAGACCCAGTACTTC. The full variable domain, its missing parts supplied by reference TRBV5-1 and TRBJ2-5, is KAGVTQTPRYLIKTRGQQVTLSCSPISGHRSVSWYQQTPGQGLQFLFEYFSETQRNKGNFPGRFSGRQFSNSRSEMNVSTLELGDSALYLCASSFTSETQYFGPGTRLLVL.